A selection of T cell receptor beta chains follows, all from one sample in a study of identifying expanded T cells in peripheral blood. Method: immunoSEQ multiplex PCR; TCRdb's copy keeps in-frame clones and lacks some. This sample has about 90,000 clones, with about 90% found just once. Sequencing used blood. Receptors were obtained from a person aged 18 to 70 in good health. Each CDR3 is given with its conserved first and last residue. Each record gives: clone size, D gene, CDR3 length, V gene, J gene, CDR3 protein, CDR3 DNA. A D gene is named only where the DNA matches it firmly. Only part of the rows carry a size: once, few, many, or a class if the clone is expanded.

clone size: few; D gene: TRBD2; CDR3 length: 17; V gene: TRBV4-3; J gene: TRBJ2-1; CDR3 protein: CASSQDHVTSGANEQFF; CDR3 DNA: TGCGCCAGCAGCCAAGATCACGTGACTAGCGGGGCTAATGAGCAGTTCTTC
clone size: NA; D gene: NA; CDR3 length: 14; V gene: TRBV27; J gene: TRBJ2-1; CDR3 protein: CASTPVERGHEQFF; CDR3 DNA: TGTGCCAGCACCCCAGTTGAACGGGGTCATGAGCAGTTCTTC
clone size: NA; D gene: TRBD2; CDR3 length: 15; V gene: TRBV6-5; J gene: TRBJ2-1; CDR3 protein: CASSRLAGRSNEQFF; CDR3 DNA: TGTGCCAGCAGTCGACTAGCGGGGAGAAGCAATGAGCAGTTCTTC
clone size: once; D gene: NA; CDR3 length: 14; V gene: TRBV10-3; J gene: TRBJ1-2; CDR3 protein: CAISDRFTNYGYTF; CDR3 DNA: TGTGCCATCAGTGACAGATTCACTAACTATGGCTACACCTTC
clone size: few; D gene: NA; CDR3 length: 16; V gene: TRBV21-1; J gene: TRBJ2-3; CDR3 protein: CASSKGELDSTDTQYF; CDR3 DNA: TGTGCCAGCAGCAAAGGTGAACTGGATAGCACAGATACGCAGTATTTT
clone size: NA; D gene: NA; CDR3 length: 13; V gene: TRBV5-1; J gene: TRBJ1-2; CDR3 protein: CASSLGRNYGYTF; CDR3 DNA: TGCGCCAGCAGCTTGGGACGGAACTATGGCTACACCTTC
clone size: NA; D gene: TRBD1; CDR3 length: 15; V gene: TRBV27; J gene: TRBJ1-5; CDR3 protein: CATSDRGLRNQPQHF; CDR3 DNA: TGTGCCACCTCGGACAGGGGGCTTCGCAATCAGCCCCAGCATTTT
clone size: NA; D gene: NA; CDR3 length: 13; V gene: TRBV30; J gene: TRBJ1-1; CDR3 protein: CAWERTSNTEAFF; CDR3 DNA: TGTGCCTGGGAACGGACGTCGAACACTGAAGCTTTCTTT
clone size: NA; D gene: TRBD2; CDR3 length: 12; V gene: TRBV10-2; J gene: TRBJ2-3; CDR3 protein: CASWGLGDTQYF; CDR3 DNA: TGCGCCAGCTGGGGACTAGGAGATACGCAGTATTTT
clone size: NA; D gene: NA; CDR3 length: 12; V gene: TRBV7-9; J gene: TRBJ2-1; CDR3 protein: CASSFEASPKFF; CDR3 DNA: TGTGCCAGCAGCTTCGAGGCTTCACCCAAGTTCTTC
clone size: NA; D gene: NA; CDR3 length: 12; V gene: TRBV5-4; J gene: TRBJ2-7; CDR3 protein: CASRDNSYEQYF; CDR3 DNA: TGTGCCAGTCGGGACAATTCCTACGAGCAGTACTTC
clone size: NA; D gene: NA; CDR3 length: 14; V gene: TRBV7-2; J gene: TRBJ1-5; CDR3 protein: CASSLDGGTRPQHF; CDR3 DNA: TGTGCCAGCAGCTTAGATGGGGGGACTAGGCCCCAGCATTTT
clone size: NA; D gene: TRBD1; CDR3 length: 16; V gene: TRBV19; J gene: TRBJ2-3; CDR3 protein: CASRTSGRGQTDTQYF; CDR3 DNA: TGTGCCAGTAGAACCTCCGGCAGGGGGCAAACAGATACGCAGTATTTT
clone size: few; D gene: TRBD1; CDR3 length: 16; V gene: TRBV15; J gene: TRBJ2-7; CDR3 protein: CATSRGGVGQSYEQYF; CDR3 DNA: TGTGCCACCAGCAGAGGAGGCGTGGGACAGAGTTACGAGCAGTACTTC
clone size: NA; D gene: TRBD1; CDR3 length: 13; V gene: TRBV7-3; J gene: TRBJ1-6; CDR3 protein: CASSLDRESPLHF; CDR3 DNA: TGTGCCAGCAGCTTGGACAGGGAGTCACCCCTCCACTTT
clone size: once; D gene: NA; CDR3 length: 15; V gene: TRBV5-4; J gene: TRBJ1-2; CDR3 protein: CASSSRRIERYGYTF; CDR3 DNA: TGTGCCAGCTCTTCAAGACGTATCGAACGCTATGGCTACACCTTC
clone size: NA; D gene: NA; CDR3 length: 17; V gene: TRBV2; J gene: TRBJ1-5; CDR3 protein: CASSEMISGSSNQPQHF; CDR3 DNA: TGTGCCAGCAGTGAAATGATTTCAGGGAGCAGCAATCAGCCCCAGCATTTT
clone size: NA; D gene: NA; CDR3 length: 13; V gene: TRBV27; J gene: TRBJ1-5; CDR3 protein: CASSRGSNQPQHF; CDR3 DNA: TGTGCCAGCAGTCGGGGATCCAATCAGCCCCAGCATTTT
clone size: NA; D gene: NA; CDR3 length: 15; V gene: TRBV15; J gene: TRBJ1-3; CDR3 protein: CATSRDASSGNTIYF; CDR3 DNA: TGTGCCACCAGCAGAGACGCATCGTCTGGAAACACCATATATTTT
clone size: NA; D gene: NA; CDR3 length: 14; V gene: TRBV7-2; J gene: TRBJ1-1; CDR3 protein: CASSSYQRTDEAFF; CDR3 DNA: TGTGCCAGCAGCTCCTATCAGAGGACAGATGAAGCTTTCTTT
clone size: NA; D gene: TRBD1; CDR3 length: 12; V gene: TRBV10-1; J gene: TRBJ2-3; CDR3 protein: CASSPDRTPQYF; CDR3 DNA: TGCGCCAGCAGCCCGGACAGGACGCCGCAGTATTTT
clone size: NA; D gene: TRBD1; CDR3 length: 13; V gene: TRBV28; J gene: TRBJ2-7; CDR3 protein: CASTTTGFYEQYF; CDR3 DNA: TGTGCCAGCACTACGACAGGGTTCTACGAGCAGTACTTC
clone size: NA; D gene: TRBD1; CDR3 length: 14; V gene: TRBV2; J gene: TRBJ2-5; CDR3 protein: CASSWDRMTETQYF; CDR3 DNA: TGTGCCAGCAGTTGGGACAGGATGACGGAGACCCAGTACTTC
clone size: once; D gene: TRBD2; CDR3 length: 18; V gene: TRBV7-9; J gene: TRBJ2-6; CDR3 protein: CASSDRLAGDSGANVLTF; CDR3 DNA: TGTGCCAGCAGCGATAGACTAGCGGGGGACTCTGGGGCCAACGTCCTGACTTTC
clone size: few; D gene: NA; CDR3 length: 17; V gene: TRBV4-3; J gene: TRBJ1-5; CDR3 protein: CASSRSPGTRRCQPQHF; CDR3 DNA: TGCGCCAGCAGCCGTTCCCCCGGGACACGCCGATGTCAGCCCCAGCATTTT
clone size: once; D gene: NA; CDR3 length: 12; V gene: TRBV6-1; J gene: TRBJ1-4; CDR3 protein: CASREEVRKLFF; CDR3 DNA: TGTGCCAGCAGGGAGGAGGTTAGGAAACTGTTTTTT
clone size: NA; D gene: NA; CDR3 length: 11; V gene: TRBV20-1; J gene: TRBJ1-1; CDR3 protein: CSATQGSEAFF; CDR3 DNA: TGCAGTGCTACTCAGGGGAGTGAAGCTTTCTTT
clone size: NA; D gene: TRBD2; CDR3 length: 16; V gene: TRBV11-2; J gene: TRBJ2-2; CDR3 protein: CASSSPLAGGPGELFF; CDR3 DNA: TGTGCCAGCAGCTCCCCCTTAGCGGGGGGTCCCGGGGAGCTGTTTTTT
clone size: NA; D gene: NA; CDR3 length: 16; V gene: TRBV28; J gene: TRBJ1-5; CDR3 protein: CASSSPREGSNQPQHF; CDR3 DNA: TGTGCCAGCAGTTCCCCCAGGGAGGGAAGCAATCAGCCCCAGCATTTT
clone size: NA; D gene: NA; CDR3 length: 12; V gene: TRBV19; J gene: TRBJ2-7; CDR3 protein: CASSPRGREQYF; CDR3 DNA: TGTGCCAGTAGCCCCAGGGGTAGGGAGCAGTACTTC
clone size: NA; D gene: NA; CDR3 length: 11; V gene: TRBV29-1; J gene: TRBJ2-3; CDR3 protein: CSDSYTDTQYF; CDR3 DNA: TGCAGCGATTCCTACACAGATACGCAGTATTTT
clone size: NA; D gene: NA; CDR3 length: 14; V gene: TRBV11-3; J gene: TRBJ2-7; CDR3 protein: CASSLDAFMYEQYF; CDR3 DNA: TGTGCCAGCAGCTTAGATGCCTTTATGTACGAGCAGTACTTC
clone size: NA; D gene: NA; CDR3 length: 14; V gene: TRBV30; J gene: TRBJ1-1; CDR3 protein: CAWKVGQLGTVAFF; CDR3 DNA: TGTGCCTGGAAAGTTGGACAGTTGGGGACTGTAGCTTTCTTT
clone size: NA; D gene: NA; CDR3 length: 18; V gene: TRBV11-1; J gene: TRBJ2-6; CDR3 protein: CASSPAGLRGSGANVLTF; CDR3 DNA: TGTGCCAGCAGCCCAGCGGGCCTCAGGGGGTCTGGGGCCAACGTCCTGACTTTC
clone size: NA; D gene: NA; CDR3 length: 13; V gene: TRBV19; J gene: TRBJ1-1; CDR3 protein: CASSPRGRPEAFF; CDR3 DNA: TGTGCCAGTAGTCCCAGGGGTCGACCTGAAGCTTTCTTT
clone size: once; D gene: NA; CDR3 length: 18; V gene: TRBV4-3; J gene: TRBJ1-6; CDR3 protein: CASSQEETVTDYNSPLHF; CDR3 DNA: TGCGCCAGCAGCCAAGAGGAGACGGTTACTGACTATAATTCACCCCTCCACTTT
clone size: NA; D gene: NA; CDR3 length: 16; V gene: TRBV6-1; J gene: TRBJ2-1; CDR3 protein: CASSEEYGESYNEQFF; CDR3 DNA: TGTGCCAGCAGTGAAGAGTATGGGGAGTCCTACAATGAGCAGTTCTTC
clone size: once; D gene: NA; CDR3 length: 13; V gene: TRBV30; J gene: TRBJ1-4; CDR3 protein: CAWNKGWGEKLFF; CDR3 DNA: TGTGCCTGGAATAAGGGGTGGGGGGAAAAACTGTTTTTT
clone size: NA; D gene: NA; CDR3 length: 12; V gene: TRBV5-4; J gene: TRBJ2-5; CDR3 protein: CASSLPGETQYF; CDR3 DNA: TGTGCCAGCAGCCTGCCAGGGGAGACCCAGTACTTC
clone size: NA; D gene: TRBD1; CDR3 length: 14; V gene: TRBV2; J gene: TRBJ2-1; CDR3 protein: CASRYGTGDNEQFF; CDR3 DNA: TGTGCCAGCAGATACGGGACAGGGGACAATGAGCAGTTCTTC
clone size: NA; D gene: TRBD1; CDR3 length: 18; V gene: TRBV11-3; J gene: TRBJ1-1; CDR3 protein: CASSLGQGPSVRLTEAFF; CDR3 DNA: TGTGCCAGCAGCTTGGGACAGGGCCCGTCGGTGAGACTCACTGAAGCTTTCTTT
clone size: NA; D gene: TRBD1; CDR3 length: 15; V gene: TRBV6-5; J gene: TRBJ2-7; CDR3 protein: CASSASGQGTHEQYF; CDR3 DNA: TGTGCCAGCAGTGCCAGCGGACAGGGAACCCACGAGCAGTACTTC
clone size: NA; D gene: TRBD2; CDR3 length: 16; V gene: TRBV7-2; J gene: TRBJ2-2; CDR3 protein: CASSSPGLANTGELFF; CDR3 DNA: TGTGCCAGCAGCTCCCCGGGACTAGCAAACACCGGGGAGCTGTTTTTT
clone size: NA; D gene: NA; CDR3 length: 12; V gene: TRBV5-6; J gene: TRBJ1-1; CDR3 protein: CASTKQGTEAFF; CDR3 DNA: TGTGCCAGCACCAAACAGGGCACTGAAGCTTTCTTT
clone size: NA; D gene: NA; CDR3 length: 15; V gene: TRBV5-6; J gene: TRBJ1-6; CDR3 protein: CASSPDGGYNSPLHF; CDR3 DNA: TGTGCCAGCAGCCCTGACGGGGGTTATAATTCACCCCTCCACTTT
clone size: NA; D gene: NA; CDR3 length: 11; V gene: TRBV6-5; J gene: TRBJ1-1; CDR3 protein: CASSSHGEAFF; CDR3 DNA: TGTGCCAGCAGCTCCCACGGGGAAGCTTTCTTT
clone size: once; D gene: NA; CDR3 length: 13; V gene: TRBV2; J gene: TRBJ1-1; CDR3 protein: CASSQGTNTEAFF; CDR3 DNA: TGTGCCAGCAGCCAGGGGACGAACACTGAAGCTTTCTTT
clone size: few; D gene: TRBD1; CDR3 length: 15; V gene: TRBV5-6; J gene: TRBJ1-2; CDR3 protein: CASSRRTGPNYGYTF; CDR3 DNA: TGTGCCAGCAGCCGTCGGACAGGGCCTAACTATGGCTACACCTTC
clone size: once; D gene: TRBD1; CDR3 length: 18; V gene: TRBV11-2; J gene: TRBJ2-6; CDR3 protein: CASSSVVATGAGANVLTF; CDR3 DNA: TGTGCCAGCAGCAGCGTTGTTGCGACAGGGGCTGGGGCCAACGTCCTGACTTTC
clone size: NA; D gene: NA; CDR3 length: 15; V gene: TRBV16; J gene: TRBJ1-4; CDR3 protein: CASSQYGLRYEKLFF; CDR3 DNA: TGTGCCAGCAGCCAATATGGCCTACGGTACGAAAAACTGTTTTTT
clone size: NA; D gene: TRBD1; CDR3 length: 14; V gene: TRBV7-2; J gene: TRBJ1-1; CDR3 protein: CASSYGQGNTEAFF; CDR3 DNA: TGTGCCAGCAGCTACGGACAGGGGAACACTGAAGCTTTCTTT
clone size: NA; D gene: NA; CDR3 length: 16; V gene: TRBV11-3; J gene: TRBJ2-3; CDR3 protein: CASSLDGRGSTDTQYF; CDR3 DNA: TGTGCCAGCAGCTTAGATGGTAGGGGTTCGACAGATACGCAGTATTTT
clone size: NA; D gene: TRBD2; CDR3 length: 14; V gene: TRBV2; J gene: TRBJ2-1; CDR3 protein: CASRTSGAFNEQFF; CDR3 DNA: TGTGCCAGTAGGACTAGCGGGGCGTTCAATGAGCAGTTCTTC
clone size: NA; D gene: TRBD1; CDR3 length: 16; V gene: TRBV15; J gene: TRBJ1-1; CDR3 protein: CATSSWTGSLDTEAFF; CDR3 DNA: TGTGCCACCAGCAGCTGGACAGGGTCGTTAGACACTGAAGCTTTCTTT
clone size: once; D gene: NA; CDR3 length: 12; V gene: TRBV11-3; J gene: TRBJ1-2; CDR3 protein: CASSLDGVGYTF; CDR3 DNA: TGTGCCAGCAGCTTAGACGGGGTTGGCTACACCTTC
clone size: NA; D gene: NA; CDR3 length: 19; V gene: TRBV10-1; J gene: TRBJ2-5; CDR3 protein: CASSESVGTRTPYSETQYF; CDR3 DNA: TGCGCCAGCAGTGAGTCTGTGGGGACACGAACCCCCTATAGTGAGACCCAGTACTTC
clone size: NA; D gene: NA; CDR3 length: 12; V gene: TRBV9; J gene: TRBJ1-2; CDR3 protein: CASMGGNYGYTF; CDR3 DNA: TGTGCCAGCATGGGCGGAAACTATGGCTACACCTTC